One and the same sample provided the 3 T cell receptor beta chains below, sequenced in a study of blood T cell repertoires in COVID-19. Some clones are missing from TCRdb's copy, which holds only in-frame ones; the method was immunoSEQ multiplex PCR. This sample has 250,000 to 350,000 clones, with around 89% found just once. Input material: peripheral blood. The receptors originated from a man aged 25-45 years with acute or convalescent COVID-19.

This CDR3 is CASSFTQRTQYF. In nucleotides, the CDR3 is TGTGCCAGCAGCTTCACCCAGCGTACGCAGTATTTT. The chain employs TRBV7-9 and TRBJ2-3; D call uncertain. Germline assignment: CDR1 SEHNR and CDR2 FQNEAQ (reference sequence). The CDR3 totals 12 residues. V was shortened by 3 bases and J by 8 bases, with 9 bases between the two germline ends.

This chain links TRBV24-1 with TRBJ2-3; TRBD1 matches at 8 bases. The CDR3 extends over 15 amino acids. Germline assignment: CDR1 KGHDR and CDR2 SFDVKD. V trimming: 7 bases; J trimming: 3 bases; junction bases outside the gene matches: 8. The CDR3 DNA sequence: TGTGCCACCAGCGCCGGGACAGGAGCGACAGATACGCAGTATTTT. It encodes CATSAGTGATDTQYF.

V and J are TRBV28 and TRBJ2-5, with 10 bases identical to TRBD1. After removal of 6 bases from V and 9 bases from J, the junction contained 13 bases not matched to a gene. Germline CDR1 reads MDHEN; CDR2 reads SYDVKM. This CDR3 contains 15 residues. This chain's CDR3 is CASRTPGQGIMAQYF. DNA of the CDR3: TGTGCCAGCAGGACTCCGGGACAGGGGATCATGGCCCAGTACTTC.